This TCR delta chain was profiled in a study of γδ T cells in repeated Plasmodium falciparum infection. Gammadelta T cells were flow-sorted from PBMC into Vgamma9/Vdelta2+ and Vdelta2-negative populations for bulk analysis. CDR1 is GEAIGNYY and CDR2 is EKD in the germline V gene. The CDR3 has 16 amino acids. To note about this clone: It is likely a read error: a sequence one base away is far more abundant. The identical CDR3 is also encoded by other nucleotide sequences in the sample.

Both TRG and TRD chains were sequenced from each sorted sample. TCRdb used CATT to re-call clones from the multiplex PCR reads. The sample has roughly 93,000 delta-chain clones, approximately 0.96% seen once; the top ten hold more than 9%. The sample comprised gamma-delta T cells from blood. This receptor was taken from a pool of human donors (malaria-infected and uninfected, not separated). This sequence joins TRDV2 and TRDJ1; 10 bases fit TRDD3. TCRdb supplies no J gene; here it was assigned by aligning the nucleotide sequence to germline. In nucleotides, the CDR3 is TGTGCTTGTGACACATTGGGGGATACATCAATCGATAAACTCATCTTT. As protein: CACDTLGDTSIDKLIF.